This entry is about one T cell receptor beta chain. The data stem from a study of blood T cell repertoires in COVID-19. CDR3 size: 17 residues. Germline CDR1 and CDR2: MDHEN and SYDVKM. Trimming removed 3 bases from V and 2 bases from J, with 17 bases in between. Using immunoSEQ multiplex PCR, the repertoire was profiled, and TCRdb retains in-frame clones only, with some absent. The sample records around 130,000 clones, more than 75% being singletons. The gene calls are TRBV28 and TRBJ2-1, with a weak D call TRBD2 (5 bases). This TCR was recovered from a man aged 55-75 years with COVID-19, enrolled during active disease. Sequencing used peripheral blood. This CDR3 is CASSFLTMRRTYNEQFF. The CDR3 region has the DNA TGTGCCAGCAGTTTTCTGACCATGAGGAGGACCTACAATGAGCAGTTCTTC.